These 15 T cell receptor beta chains came from one sample sequenced in a study of post-analysis software for immune sequencing data. Study-wide results and caveats: Controls had lower frequencies than patients of about 5 TRBV segments, which included TRBV5-6, TRBV5-1 and TRBV20-1.

Sequencing libraries made from TCR beta cDNA carried unique molecular identifiers. TCRdb fed the PCR reads into MiXCR, producing one record per CDR3 protein. The profile shows 350,000 to 450,000 distinct CDR3 sequences, 30% to 45% of them singletons. No antigen has been assigned to these receptors. Sequenced: blood. These TCRs come from a girl aged 2-10 years with multiple sclerosis.

The gene calls are TRBV28 and TRBJ2-7; a possible D gene is TRBD2 (7 bases). V was trimmed by 4 bases and J by 1 base, leaving 17 bases between them. Germline V CDR1 and CDR2: MDHEN, SYDVKM. The CDR3 is 16 residues long. The CDR3: CASSSQGSGGSYEQYF. CDR3 sequence (DNA): TGTGCCAGCAGTTCCCAGGGGTCGGGGGGTTCCTACGAGCAGTACTTC.

The chain combines TRBV4-2 with TRBJ2-1; 7 bases agree with TRBD2. The germline V gene encodes CDR1 LGHNA and CDR2 YNFKEQ. The V and J ends lost 0 bases and 2 bases, in that order; junction bases with no gene match: 4. This CDR3 contains 16 residues. CDR3 residues: CASSQDGTNAYNEQFF. CDR3 sequence (DNA): TGTGCCAGCAGCCAAGATGGGACTAATGCCTACAATGAGCAGTTCTTC.

V and J are TRBV27 and TRBJ1-1, with D tentatively TRBD1 (6 bases). Germline loops: CDR1 MNHEY, CDR2 SMNVEV (reference sequence). V was pared by 3 bases and J by 7 bases, with 15 bases between. The length of the CDR3 is 14 residues. For the CDR3, the DNA is TGTGCCAGCAGTTTTTCGAGACAGGTACATGAAGCTTTCTTT. The encoded protein is CASSFSRQVHEAFF.

In its sample, this clonotype was seen a few times. The gene calls are TRBV7-6 and TRBJ2-7; D possibly uses TRBD1 or TRBD2 (5 bases each). Germline CDR1 SGHVS, CDR2 FNYEAQ. The germline V and J ends were trimmed by 1 base and 5 bases, with 15 bases remaining between them. The CDR3 extends over 15 amino acids. The CDR3 DNA reads as TGTGCCAGCAGCTTAGATTGGGGGTCTACCCACGAGCAGTACTTC. This codes for CASSLDWGSTHEQYF.

This clonotype was seen once. The rearrangement joins TRBV28 to TRBJ1-5; 7 bases are a match to TRBD1. From germline, CDR1 is MDHEN and CDR2 SYDVKM. The J segment lost 5 bases and the V segment lost 6 bases, leaving 7 bases of the junction unmatched. CDR3 length equals 14 residues. Written as DNA, the CDR3 is TGTGCCAGCAGCTTCACAGGGGTTGATCAGCCCCAGCATTTT. This codes for CASSFTGVDQPQHF.

This CDR3 is CASSVGWRGRFADTQYF. CDR3 sequence (DNA): TGTGCCAGCAGCGTAGGATGGCGCGGGAGATTCGCAGATACGCAGTATTTT. The chain employs TRBV9 and TRBJ2-3, with 7 bases that match TRBD2. V lost 0 bases and J lost 4; bases outside the gene matches: 11. Germline V gives CDR1 SGDLS, CDR2 YYNGEE. The CDR3 is 17 residues long.

The V gene is TRBV24-1, the J gene TRBJ2-7; 8 bases line up with TRBD1. The CDR3 is 13 amino acids. CDR1 KGHDR and CDR2 SFDVKD come from the germline V gene. V shed 8 bases and J 4 bases; nucleotides not matched to a gene: 6. As DNA, the CDR3 is TGTGCCACCAAGGACAGGGTGGCGTACGAGCAGTACTTC. As protein: CATKDRVAYEQYF.

This clonotype was counted between two and nine times. V usage is TRBV4-1 and J usage is TRBJ1-5; possibly TRBD1 for D (6 bases). CDR1 is MGHRA and CDR2 is YSYEKL in the germline V gene. This CDR3 spans 16 amino acids. Trimming removed 1 base from V and 6 bases from J, with 16 bases in between. The CDR3 region is CASSQVVGGSVQPQHF. For the CDR3, the DNA is TGCGCCAGCAGCCAAGTGGTAGGGGGGTCGGTTCAGCCCCAGCATTTT.

As to this clonotype: The junction does not match germline at one end; this may be a read error. The chain combines TRBV28 with TRBJ1-4; 7 bases are a match to TRBD1. Germline assignment: CDR1 MDHEN and CDR2 SYDVKM. The CDR3 loop spans 16 amino acids. The CDR3 loop reads CASSLIRGAPNEKRFF. CDR3 DNA sequence: TGTGCCAGCAGTTTGATCAGGGGGGCACCTAATGAAAAACGGTTTTTT.

This clonotype turned up a few times. The chain combines TRBV29-1 with TRBJ2-5, with D unresolved. Between the trimmed V and J ends, which lost 1 base and 4 bases, there was a span of 4 bases. Looked up from germline, CDR1 is SQVTM and CDR2 is ANQGSEA. CDR3 length: 11 residues. The CDR3 loop reads CSVEAGETQYF. CDR3 bases: TGCAGCGTTGAAGCAGGAGAGACCCAGTACTTC.

This clonotype appeared a few times. The gene calls are TRBV10-3 and TRBJ2-1; 7 nucleotides match TRBD1. CDR1 is ENHRY, CDR2 SYGVKD, per germline. V lost 2 bases to trimming and J lost 7 bases; unmatched junction nucleotides: 8. The CDR3 length is 15 residues. The CDR3 sequence: CAISERQGPRNEQFF. For the CDR3, the DNA is TGTGCCATCAGTGAGAGACAGGGACCAAGGAATGAGCAGTTCTTC.

The chain links TRBV7-2 to TRBJ2-7; D remains unclear. Looked up from germline, CDR1 is SGHTA and CDR2 is FQGNSA. The V end was cut by 5 bases, the J end by 0 bases, with 14 bases between. CDR3 length equals 15 residues. Here the CDR3 reads CASSPRSVSSYEQYF. CDR3 sequence (DNA): TGTGCCAGCAGCCCTCGTTCGGTGAGCTCCTACGAGCAGTACTTC. The full variable domain, with the rest looked up from reference TRBV7-2 and TRBJ2-7, is GAGVSQSPSNKVTEKGKDVELRCDPISGHTALYWYRQSLGQGLEFLIYFQGNSAPDKSGLPSDRFSAERTGGSVSTLTIQRTQQEDSAVYLCASSPRSVSSYEQYFGPGTRLTVT.

V gene TRBV27 combines with J gene TRBJ2-3; D might be TRBD1 (6 bases). Trimming left V 5 bases short and J 0 bases short, with 27 bases between. Germline V gene sequence: CDR1 MNHEY, CDR2 SMNVEV (reference sequence). The CDR3 spans 20 residues. The DNA for the CDR3 is TGTGCCAGCAGTCGGCCCCGGACAGTACAATCATCTCTTAGCACAGATACGCAGTATTTT. It translates to CASSRPRTVQSSLSTDTQYF.

The J gene is TRBJ1-3, the V gene TRBV7-6, with D perhaps TRBD1 (5 bases). Germline assignment: CDR1 SGHVS and CDR2 FNYEAQ. Trimming pared 5 bases from V and 0 bases from J, leaving 17 bases between. This CDR3 contains 17 residues. The CDR3 reads CASSMRGTAFSGNTIYF. CDR3 nucleotide sequence: TGTGCCAGCAGCATGAGGGGTACTGCCTTCTCTGGAAACACCATATATTTT. Supplemented by reference TRBV7-6 and TRBJ1-3, the full variable domain reads GAGVSQSPRYKVTKRGQDVALRCDPISGHVSLYWYRQALGQGPEFLTYFNYEAQQDKSGLPNDRFSAERPEGSISTLTIQRTEQRDSAMYRCASSMRGTAFSGNTIYFGEGSWLTVV.

The J gene is TRBJ2-1, the V gene TRBV5-1, with a tentative D call TRBD2 (6 bases). This CDR3 spans 15 amino acids. The germline V gene encodes CDR1 SGHRS and CDR2 YFSETQ. V gave up 0 bases and J gave up 7 bases, with 14 bases separating them. The CDR3, as DNA: TGCGCCAGCAGCTTGGCCCCGGGACTGCAGAATGAGCAGTTCTTC. This gives the protein CASSLAPGLQNEQFF. Variable domain in full (rest from reference TRBV5-1 and TRBJ2-1): KAGVTQTPRYLIKTRGQQVTLSCSPISGHRSVSWYQQTPGQGLQFLFEYFSETQRNKGNFPGRFSGRQFSNSRSEMNVSTLELGDSALYLCASSLAPGLQNEQFFGPGTRLTVL.